This TCR beta chain appears in the sequencing data of a study of post-analysis software for immune sequencing data. The authors incorporated unique molecular identifiers into the TCR beta cDNA libraries. Starting from roughly 1 to 10 million T cells, the study yielded 460,000 or so cDNA molecules. TCRdb reanalysed the PCR reads using MiXCR and keeps one entry per CDR3 protein. The sample yields 600,000 to 750,000 distinct CDR3 sequences, 55% to 60% seen once. CDR3 length equals 15 residues. Germline V gene sequence: CDR1 SGHAT, CDR2 FQNNGV. The V gene lost 5 bases and the J gene lost 2 bases, with 14 bases spanning the gap. Study results and limitations: Higher frequency in patients than in controls was seen for roughly five TRBV segments, with TRBV5-6, TRBV5-1 and TRBV20-1 among them. Strong co-clustering by F measure linked samples that shared a preparation batch.

Points on this clonotype: Its antigen is not identified.

This TCR derives from a girl aged 2-10 years with multiple sclerosis. Sequences were obtained from blood. The chain uses TRBV11-2 and TRBJ2-3, with D perhaps TRBD1 (6 bases). The CDR3 DNA reads TGTGCCAGCAGCCCAGGGGTGATAGCCACAGATACGCAGTATTTT. It encodes CASSPGVIATDTQYF.